The entry below describes one T cell receptor (beta chain). V was pared by 6 bases and J by 7 bases, with 6 bases of the junction left unmatched. CDR3 length: 14 residues. The germline CDR1 and CDR2 sequences are MDHEN and SYDVKM. The data belong to a study of blood T cell repertoires in COVID-19. As for the study in general: Donors in the United States, Italy and Spain gave samples during acute or convalescent COVID-19. Nucleic acid was either cDNA or gDNA, and it came from T cells, B-cell-depleted T cells, or PBMCs.

Study processing details: Counts of nucleated cells, estimated from reference gene primer amplification, were obtained. Profiling relied on immunoSEQ multiplex PCR, and the TCRdb table lists in-frame clones only, not all of them. V, J and clone size are taken as reported in that table, and D and trimming were inferred from the DNA itself. The sample lists 300,000 to 400,000 clones, around 87% occurring once. The clonotype originates from a woman aged 45-65 years who had recovered from COVID-19. Sample: peripheral blood. V and J are TRBV28 and TRBJ1-6; 7 bases agree with TRBD1. CDR3 sequence (DNA): TGTGCCAGCAGCCCCGGGACAGTCAATTCACCCCTCCACTTT. It encodes CASSPGTVNSPLHF.